The 28 T cell receptor beta chains given below trace back to one sample, sequenced in a study of Ad26.COV2.S vaccination and SARS-CoV-2 variants. Treatment defined: around 19 received Ad26.COV2.S at low or high dose, single or two shots; roughly five received placebo; per-sample allocation not given. The study sampled participants on day 63 after the first vaccine or placebo injection. Using immunoSEQ multiplex PCR, the repertoire was profiled, and TCRdb retains in-frame clones only, with some absent. The sample comprises some 450,000 clones, about 90% of which are singletons, and roughly 3.9% rests with the top ten. The source material was peripheral blood, sampled in a trial of Ad26.COV2.S vaccine versus placebo. The receptors were gathered from a person aged 18-65 years who received the Ad26.COV2.S COVID-19 vaccine or a placebo.

V gene TRBV28 combines with J gene TRBJ1-6; D gene unclear. Germline loops: CDR1 MDHEN, CDR2 SYDVKM. CDR3 length: 13 amino acids. Trimming took off 2 bases at V and 8 bases at J, with 7 bases between the two ends. The CDR3 sequence is CASSLSGDSPLHF. The CDR3 coding sequence is TGTGCCAGCAGTTTAAGCGGGGATTCACCCCTCCACTTT.

The chain recombines TRBV10-3 with TRBJ1-2; D not resolved. This CDR3 spans 16 amino acids. V lost 2 bases, J lost 5 bases, and 18 bases lay in between. CDR1 ENHRY and CDR2 SYGVKD come from the germline V gene. CDR3 region: CAISEGRAQQKYGYTF. The CDR3 DNA follows: TGTGCCATCAGTGAGGGGAGGGCCCAGCAAAAGTATGGCTACACCTTC.

The DNA of the CDR3 is TGTGCCAGCAGTTTGATCGGATATGAGCAGTACTTC. Protein product: CASSLIGYEQYF. The chain is built from TRBV28 and TRBJ2-7; D gene uncertain. V lost 3 bases, J lost 7 bases, and 10 bases lay in between. Germline V gene sequence: CDR1 MDHEN, CDR2 SYDVKM. The CDR3 totals 12 residues.

This clone was seen a single time. The chain has TRBV15 and TRBJ2-7, with D maybe TRBD2 (6 bases). Per the germline V gene, CDR1 is LNHNV and CDR2 is YYDKDF (reference sequence). The CDR3 sequence is 15 residues long. V was clipped by 0 bases and J by 0 bases, with 9 bases between them. The CDR3 DNA reads TGTGCCACCAGCAGAGAAGGTAGCGGCTCCTACGAGCAGTACTTC. Encoded protein: CATSREGSGSYEQYF.

The rearrangement joins TRBV20-1 to TRBJ2-1; D unresolved. CDR1 and CDR2 (germline): DFQATT, SNEGSKA (reference sequence). This CDR3 has 11 amino acids. V was pared by 3 bases and J by 8 bases, with 8 bases between. CDR3 region: CSARLVYEQFF. The CDR3 nucleotides read TGCAGTGCTAGGCTTGTCTATGAGCAGTTCTTC.

The chain has TRBV19 and TRBJ2-1, with 10 positions matching TRBD2. V dropped 7 bases and J dropped 5; count of bases not matched to a gene: 5. Germline CDR1 reads LNHDA; CDR2 reads SQIVND (reference sequence). The CDR3 runs 14 residues. For the CDR3, the DNA is TGTGCCAGTAATAGCGGGAGGTCCAACAATGAGCAGTTCTTC. It specifies CASNSGRSNNEQFF.

The genes are TRBV7-9 and TRBJ1-3; the match to TRBD1 covers 7 bases. J was trimmed by 2 bases and V by 4 bases; bases with no gene match: 2. CDR3 length: 14 residues. CDR1 is SEHNR and CDR2 is FQNEAQ in the germline V gene (reference sequence). CDR3 protein: CASSSTGAGNTIYF. CDR3 in DNA: TGTGCCAGCAGCTCTACAGGGGCTGGAAACACCATATATTTT.

This rearrangement joins TRBV5-5 to TRBJ1-1; D remains ambiguous. This CDR3 is 13 amino acids long. CDR1 and CDR2 from the germline V gene are SGHKS and YYEKEE (reference sequence). V lost 5 bases, J lost 3 bases, and 11 bases lay in between. The CDR3 coding sequence is TGTGCCAGCAGATCTTACAGTTACACTGAAGCTTTCTTT. Residues: CASRSYSYTEAFF.

The rearrangement joins TRBV11-2 to TRBJ2-3; D tentatively fits TRBD1 or TRBD2 (5 bases each). The CDR3 spans 15 residues. CDR1 is SGHAT, CDR2 FQNNGV, per germline. Trimming pared 6 bases from V and 0 bases from J, leaving 13 bases between. CDR3 amino acids: CASSARDGSTDTQYF. In nucleotides, the CDR3 is TGTGCCAGCAGTGCCCGGGACGGTAGCACAGATACGCAGTATTTT.

This clone has more than one count but fewer than ten. The V call is TRBV4-2, the J call TRBJ2-1; D tentatively fits TRBD1 or TRBD2 (6 bases each). V lost 1 base and J lost 10, with 23 bases in between. Germline V CDR1 and CDR2: LGHNA, YNFKEQ. CDR3 length: 17 amino acids. The CDR3 loop is CASSQVRAGTREQEQFF. For the CDR3, the DNA is TGTGCCAGCAGCCAAGTACGTGCGGGGACAAGAGAACAAGAGCAGTTCTTC.

V and J are TRBV6-1 and TRBJ1-2; 7 bases line up with TRBD1. This CDR3 comprises 15 residues. The trim removed 0 bases at V and 7 bases at J, leaving 8 bases unmatched. Germline V CDR1 and CDR2: MNHNS, SASEGT. The CDR3 loop is CASSEANRGEVGYTF. For the CDR3, the DNA is TGTGCCAGCAGTGAAGCGAACAGGGGCGAGGTTGGCTACACCTTC.

In this sample, this clone turned up a few times. The chain recombines TRBV15 with TRBJ1-6; possibly TRBD1 for D (6 bases). The CDR3 contains 18 residues. Germline V CDR1 and CDR2: LNHNV, YYDKDF (reference sequence). V lost 0 bases, J lost 5 bases, and 17 bases lay in between. This chain's CDR3 is CATSRDPSGARDNSPLHF. The CDR3 nucleotides read TGTGCCACCAGCAGAGATCCGTCGGGGGCTCGGGATAATTCACCCCTCCACTTT.

V is TRBV6-1 and J is TRBJ2-5, with 10 bases aligning to TRBD2. The CDR3 is made up of 15 amino acids. Trimming cost V 0 bases and J 4 bases; bases outside gene matches: 2. Germline loops: CDR1 MNHNS, CDR2 SASEGT. The CDR3 loop is CASSEAAGGPETQYF. For the CDR3, the DNA is TGTGCCAGCAGTGAAGCAGCGGGAGGGCCAGAGACCCAGTACTTC.

This rearrangement joins TRBV9 to TRBJ1-4; the D gene is possibly TRBD1 (5 bases). The CDR3 loop spans 16 amino acids. With 4 bases removed from V and 4 bases from J, the gap between germline ends came to 17 bases. Germline V gene data show CDR1 as SGDLS and CDR2 as YYNGEE. CDR3 sequence reads: CASSPHTGTDNEKLFF. Written as DNA, the CDR3 is TGTGCCAGCAGCCCCCACACCGGGACCGATAATGAAAAACTGTTTTTT.

This chain joins TRBV14 and TRBJ2-5; TRBD2 aligns across 9 bases. The CDR3 is made up of 16 amino acids. V was pared by 4 bases and J by 3 bases, with 9 bases of the junction left unmatched. Per germline, CDR1 SGHDN and CDR2 FVKESK. The CDR3 bases are TGTGCCAGCAGCCCCGAACCGGGACTAGCAAAAGAGACCCAGTACTTC. It specifies CASSPEPGLAKETQYF.

This chain links TRBV4-2 with TRBJ1-1; tentatively, D is TRBD1 (5 bases). The CDR3 runs 14 residues. CDR1 is LGHNA, CDR2 YNFKEQ, per germline. Between the trimmed V and J ends, which lost 3 bases and 3 bases, there was a span of 11 bases. CDR3 nucleotide sequence: TGTGCCAGCAGCCACGACGACAGCTACACTGAAGCTTTCTTT. Its protein is CASSHDDSYTEAFF.

This chain joins TRBV30 and TRBJ2-3; tentatively, D is TRBD1 (6 bases). Trimming stripped 0 bases from V and 5 bases from J, with 18 bases between. Per germline, CDR1 GTSNPN and CDR2 SVGIG (reference sequence). The CDR3 is 16 amino acids. The CDR3 DNA is TGTGCCTGGAGTGTATCCTGGGACACCGTGGGAGATACGCAGTATTTT. Translation gives CAWSVSWDTVGDTQYF.

This chain links TRBV2 with TRBJ1-6; 8 positions agree with TRBD1. The germline CDR1 and CDR2 sequences are SNHLY and FYNNEI. The CDR3 runs to 19 residues. Trimming removed 5 bases from V and 0 bases from J; junction bases left unmatched: 12. CDR3 DNA: TGTGCCAGCAGTAAAGGACAGGGCCATAGTTTCTCCTATAATTCACCCCTCCACTTT. Amino acid sequence: CASSKGQGHSFSYNSPLHF. Combining the CDR3 with reference TRBV2 and TRBJ1-6 gives the whole variable domain EPEVTQTPSHQVTQMGQEVILRCVPISNHLYFYWYRQILGQKVEFLVSFYNNEISEKSEIFDDQFSVERPDGSNFTLKIRSTKLEDSAMYFCASSKGQGHSFSYNSPLHFGNGTRLTVT.

In this sample, this clone turned up once. The chain combines TRBV7-8 with TRBJ1-5; D ambiguous. The V gene lost 5 bases and the J gene lost 2 bases, with 16 bases spanning the gap. Germline lookup yields CDR1 SGHVS and CDR2 FQNEAQ. The CDR3 runs to 16 residues. The chain's CDR3 is CASSTRPAHGNQPQHF. The CDR3 nucleotides read TGTGCCAGCAGCACCCGGCCCGCCCATGGCAATCAGCCCCAGCATTTT.

The gene calls are TRBV20-1 and TRBJ2-7; D is undetermined. V lost 2 bases and J 3 bases, leaving 5 bases between the germline ends. This CDR3 has 11 amino acids. Germline V gene lookup returns CDR1 DFQATT and CDR2 SNEGSKA (reference sequence). This CDR3 is CSARQDYEQYF. CDR3 nucleotides: TGCAGTGCTAGACAGGACTACGAGCAGTACTTC.

The rearrangement uses TRBV5-6 and TRBJ2-1, with 10 positions matching TRBD1. This CDR3 is 16 amino acids long. Germline V gives CDR1 SGHDT, CDR2 YYEEEE. V was pared by 4 bases and J by 4 bases, with 8 bases of the junction left unmatched. The CDR3 sequence: CASSEGTGVPYNEQFF. The CDR3 DNA is TGTGCCAGCAGCGAAGGGACAGGGGTCCCTTACAATGAGCAGTTCTTC.

The V call is TRBV12-3 or TRBV12-4, the J call TRBJ2-7; a possible D gene is TRBD2 (5 bases). The length of the CDR3 is 13 residues. The V end lost 5 bases, the J end lost 5 bases, and 13 bases lay between the germline ends. The CDR3 DNA reads TGTGCCAGCAGTGAACAAACAGCGGACGAGCAGTACTTC. Encoded protein: CASSEQTADEQYF.

The CDR3 bases are TGTGCCAGCGGGCCCCCGGGCGGTGAGCAGTTCTTC. Translating it yields CASGPPGGEQFF. The chain couples TRBV5-5 to TRBJ2-1; D is unresolved. CDR1 and CDR2 from the germline V gene are SGHKS and YYEKEE (reference sequence). V was shortened by 7 bases and J by 9 bases, with 14 bases between the two germline ends. CDR3 length equals 12 residues.

This rearrangement joins TRBV3-1 (or the pseudogene TRBV3-2) to TRBJ2-2, with a tentative D call TRBD1 (7 bases). Trimming stripped 6 bases from V and 1 base from J, with 9 bases between. Germline V CDR1 and CDR2: LGHDT, YNNKEL (reference sequence). CDR3 length: 14 amino acids. CDR3 in DNA: TGTGCCAGCAGGCGGGACAGGAACACCGGGGAGCTGTTTTTT. It codes for CASRRDRNTGELFF.

The DNA of the CDR3 is TGTGCCAGCAGTGAAGGTGGGGCAGCATACGAGCAGTACTTC. It translates to CASSEGGAAYEQYF. The chain recombines TRBV2 with TRBJ2-7; tentative D call: TRBD1 (5 bases). CDR3 length: 14 residues. Trimming took off 1 base at V and 4 bases at J, with 11 bases between the two ends. Per germline, CDR1 SNHLY and CDR2 FYNNEI. The variable domain in full, with the rest retrieved from reference TRBV2 and TRBJ2-7, is EPEVTQTPSHQVTQMGQEVILRCVPISNHLYFYWYRQILGQKVEFLVSFYNNEISEKSEIFDDQFSVERPDGSNFTLKIRSTKLEDSAMYFCASSEGGAAYEQYFGPGTRLTVT.

V gene TRBV18 combines with J gene TRBJ2-7; 7 nucleotides line up with TRBD1. Germline assignment: CDR1 KGHSH and CDR2 LQKENI. CDR3 length: 14 amino acids. The ends lost 4 bases at V and 5 bases at J; junction bases unmatched: 8. The CDR3 here is CASSLDRAVNEQYF. The CDR3 DNA reads TGTGCCAGCTCACTCGACAGGGCAGTGAACGAGCAGTACTTC.

CDR3 DNA: TGTGCCAGCTCACCAAGGGCAGGAAGGACCTACGAGCAGTACTTC. Its protein is CASSPRAGRTYEQYF. V gene TRBV18 combines with J gene TRBJ2-7, with D unresolved. This CDR3 is built from 15 residues. The V and J ends lost 2 bases and 2 bases respectively, with 13 bases between them. Germline V lookup: CDR1 KGHSH, CDR2 LQKENI.

This clone appeared a few times. The chain recombines TRBV2 with TRBJ1-1, with TRBD1 matching 9 bases. Germline V gene data show CDR1 as SNHLY and CDR2 as FYNNEI. CDR3 length equals 13 residues. V lost 4 bases to trimming and J lost 7 bases; unmatched junction nucleotides: 4. The chain's CDR3 is CASSVLDRGEAFF. The CDR3, as DNA: TGTGCCAGCAGTGTTCTGGACAGGGGTGAAGCTTTCTTT.